This T cell receptor beta chain is drawn from a study of blood T cells in healthy people across ages. Overall study context: Per two T cells, template switching captured roughly one barcoded beta molecule.

Each sample had at least 6.5 million PBMCs isolated. Looked up from germline, CDR1 is SGHTA and CDR2 is FQGTGA. J was trimmed by 5 bases and V by 4 bases; bases with no gene match: 7. The CDR3 length is 16 residues. Next came a second PCR, run for about 6 to 11 cycles, which used a sample-barcoded 5' primer along with a J-beta primer mix. Each cDNA molecule, via a template-switch adaptor with 12 random nucleotides, was tagged. TCRdb passed the 5' RACE reads through MiXCR, listing each CDR3 protein once. The table includes about 780,000 distinct CDR3 sequences, about 46% detected once. V is TRBV7-3 and J is TRBJ2-5, with 13 nucleotides matching TRBD2. Sequencing was done on a sample of blood. The sequence was collected from a man older than 75 in good health. The CDR3 sequence: CASSSGLAGADETQYF. CDR3 DNA: TGTGCCAGCAGCTCCGGACTAGCGGGGGCTGACGAGACCCAGTACTTC.